This TCR beta chain comes out of a study of T cell changes during pregnancy in multiple sclerosis. Here immunoSEQ multiplex PCR was the method, and the copy in TCRdb shows in-frame clones only, minus some. The sample has around 80,000 clones, 94% seen once. The V gene's germline CDR1 is SGHDT and CDR2 YYEEEE. V gave up 2 bases and J gave up 0 bases; unmatched junction bases: 3. CDR3 size: 15 residues. Sequencing used peripheral blood, obtained in the second trimester of pregnancy. The V gene is TRBV5-6, the J gene TRBJ1-1; TRBD1 matches 8 bases. This TCR derives from a female donor in good health, enrolled as a control in a pregnancy study. CDR3 nucleotides: TGTGCCAGCAGCTTAGGGACAGGTGTGAACACTGAAGCTTTCTTT. Translated: CASSLGTGVNTEAFF.